Presented here are 12 T cell receptor beta chains from one specimen sequenced in a study of blood T cell repertoires in COVID-19. The repertoire was sequenced with immunoSEQ multiplex PCR; TCRdb's copy has only in-frame clones and lacks some. The sample carries hundreds of thousands of clones, 88% recorded once. Sequencing was performed on peripheral blood. The receptors come from a woman aged 25 to 39 with COVID-19, enrolled during active disease.

This chain joins TRBV9 and TRBJ2-3; TRBD2 aligns across 14 bases. Germline-derived CDR1 and CDR2 are SGDLS and YYNGEE. This CDR3 contains 18 residues. Trimming removed 0 bases from V and 6 bases from J; junction bases left unmatched: 9. The CDR3 loop is CASSVGRWGLAGADTQYF. The DNA for the CDR3 is TGTGCCAGCAGCGTAGGACGTTGGGGACTAGCGGGAGCGGATACGCAGTATTTT.

V is TRBV28 and J is TRBJ2-3; D is perhaps TRBD1 (6 bases). The germline V gene encodes CDR1 MDHEN and CDR2 SYDVKM. This CDR3 is built from 14 residues. V dropped 3 bases and J dropped 6 bases, with 13 bases sitting between them. CDR3 bases: TGTGCCAGCAGTTTGGGGGCGAGGGGCGATACGCAGTATTTT. Protein product: CASSLGARGDTQYF.

This clone was found a few times. This chain uses TRBV6-4 with TRBJ2-1; 8 bases map to TRBD2. With V trimmed by 3 bases and J by 4 bases, 5 bases remained unmatched. Germline V CDR1 and CDR2: MRHNA, SNTAGT. This CDR3 is 15 amino acids long. CDR3 sequence: CASSEREGSYNEQFF. DNA of the CDR3: TGTGCCAGCAGTGAACGGGAGGGTTCTTACAATGAGCAGTTCTTC.

This clone has a single count. J is TRBJ1-4 and V is TRBV27; TRBD1 matches 11 bases. V was pared by 2 bases and J by 7 bases, with 0 bases of the junction left unmatched. The CDR3 has 14 residues. The germline V gene has CDR1 MNHEY and CDR2 SMNVEV (reference sequence). Here the CDR3 reads CASSLGTGGEKLFF. CDR3 nucleotide sequence: TGTGCCAGCAGTTTAGGGACAGGGGGTGAAAAACTGTTTTTT.

The CDR3 nucleotides are TGCGCCAGCAGCCCCACTATCGGCATGAACACTGAAGCTTTCTTT. Residues: CASSPTIGMNTEAFF. The chain joins TRBV5-1 to TRBJ1-1; D call uncertain. From germline, CDR1 is SGHRS and CDR2 YFSETQ. V was shortened by 4 bases and J by 0 bases, with 13 bases between the two germline ends. This CDR3 comprises 15 residues. Full variable domain (outside the CDR3, taken from reference TRBV5-1 and TRBJ1-1): KAGVTQTPRYLIKTRGQQVTLSCSPISGHRSVSWYQQTPGQGLQFLFEYFSETQRNKGNFPGRFSGRQFSNSRSEMNVSTLELGDSALYLCASSPTIGMNTEAFFGQGTRLTVV.

The chain is built from TRBV19 and TRBJ2-2, with 9 nucleotides matching TRBD1. The germline gives CDR1 LNHDA, CDR2 SQIVND (reference sequence). This CDR3 contains 18 residues. Trimming cost V 4 bases and J 5 bases; bases outside gene matches: 14. Written as DNA, the CDR3 is TGTGCCAGTAGTACCTCCCTGGGGGGGACAGGGCTGACCGGGGAGCTGTTTTTT. Amino acid sequence: CASSTSLGGTGLTGELFF.

This clone was seen once. The gene calls are TRBV6-5 and TRBJ2-3; D not resolved. The CDR3 extends over 13 amino acids. The V end was cut by 6 bases, the J end by 2 bases, with 9 bases between. CDR1 and CDR2 (germline): MNHEY, SVGAGI. The CDR3 DNA reads as TGTGCCAGCAGCCTAGGTATCACAGATACGCAGTATTTT. Its translation: CASSLGITDTQYF.

This chain joins TRBV5-5 and TRBJ2-7, with TRBD1 identical over 8 bases. V lost 3 bases and J lost 4; bases outside the gene matches: 6. Germline loops: CDR1 SGHKS, CDR2 YYEKEE (reference sequence). This CDR3 spans 14 amino acids. CDR3 coding DNA: TGTGCCAGCAGCTCCTTGGGGACAGGATACGAGCAGTACTTC. Encoded protein: CASSSLGTGYEQYF.

The chain links TRBV10-3 to TRBJ2-5, with 8 bases that match TRBD1. Germline trimming cut 3 bases from V and 5 bases from J; bases unmatched to any gene: 8. CDR3 length equals 15 residues. Germline assignment: CDR1 ENHRY and CDR2 SYGVKD. The CDR3 DNA reads TGTGCCATCAGTGAACCAGGGGGCATTCGGGAGACCCAGTACTTC. This sequence encodes CAISEPGGIRETQYF.

This chain connects TRBV7-9 to TRBJ2-7; D is ambiguous. Germline lookup yields CDR1 SEHNR and CDR2 FQNEAQ (reference sequence). The germline V and J ends were trimmed by 4 bases and 0 bases, with 13 bases remaining between them. The CDR3 spans 15 residues. The CDR3 loop reads CASSSPGFRSYEQYF. The CDR3 region has the DNA TGTGCCAGCAGCTCCCCCGGGTTTCGCTCCTACGAGCAGTACTTC.

The J gene is TRBJ1-1, the V gene TRBV19; D remains unclear. Trimming took off 7 bases at V and 0 bases at J, with 9 bases between the two ends. This CDR3 has 13 amino acids. Germline assignment: CDR1 LNHDA and CDR2 SQIVND (reference sequence). The CDR3 nucleotides are TGTGCCAGTACGTCCGTTATGAACACTGAAGCTTTCTTT. The encoded protein is CASTSVMNTEAFF. The full variable domain, in which reference TRBV19 and TRBJ1-1 provide the parts outside the CDR3, is DGGITQSPKYLFRKEGQNVTLSCEQNLNHDAMYWYRQDPGQGLRLIYYSQIVNDFQKGDIAEGYSVSREKKESFPLTVTSAQKNPTAFYLCASTSVMNTEAFFGQGTRLTVV.

This chain links TRBV11-2 with TRBJ2-2; 7 positions agree with TRBD2. The V gene's germline CDR1 is SGHAT and CDR2 FQNNGV. The CDR3 covers 14 residues. V trimming: 5 bases; J trimming: 11 bases; junction bases outside the gene matches: 11. The CDR3 DNA is TGTGCCAGCAGCCACGTTAGCACGGGAGGCGAGCTGTTTTTT. Its protein product is CASSHVSTGGELFF.